This TCR beta chain was captured by sequencing in a study of CD8+ T cells in alopecia areata. For the study at large: Patients in the treated group were given tofacitinib by mouth, 5 to 10 mg twice a day. Treatment ran 6 to 18 months, with 6 months of follow-up afterward. Scalp area affected, as a percentage, set the severity score of treated patients.

Germline loops: CDR1 SGHDT, CDR2 YYEEEE. This CDR3 has 17 amino acids. The ends lost 4 bases at V and 3 bases at J; junction bases unmatched: 12. This clone was seen only once. Extracted from the samples, RNA was reverse transcribed into cDNA to serve as the sequencing template. The table came from immunoSEQ multiplex PCR; TCRdb's copy has only in-frame clones and leaves some out. The table shows about 210,000 clones, with under 70% occurring only once. Documented treatment: oral pan-JAK inhibitor, 5-10 mg twice daily. The chain is built from TRBV5-6 and TRBJ1-5; 8 bases line up with TRBD1. The starting material was CD4+ T cells sorted from blood, obtained at week 44, from a patient treated with tofacitinib. The TCR was taken from a human donor with alopecia areata. The CDR3 nucleotides read TGTGCCAGCAGCAGACGAGAACGGGACAGGTTCAATCAGCCCCAGCATTTT. Translating gives CASSRRERDRFNQPQHF.